The T cell receptor beta chain under discussion was sequenced for a study of neurological immune-mediated disorders. In its sample, this clonotype was seen many times. No antigen is known for it. From germline, CDR1 is SNHLY and CDR2 FYNNEI. The CDR3 is 15 residues long. V lost 2 bases and J 7 bases, leaving 17 bases between the germline ends. Study-wide results and caveats: Among expanded clones, no CDR3 amino acid sequences were shared across subjects, a pattern suggesting private repertoires in all groups. Falling below healthy controls, multiple sclerosis showed the least TCR clonal expansion, while HTLV-1-associated myelopathy showed the most.

The team produced cDNA through 5'RACE using 10-nucleotide random UMIs. In every sequencing run, more than 170 million TCR-beta sequences were generated from 15-18 subjects. TCRdb used MiXCR to reprocess the 5' RACE reads, holding one entry per CDR3 protein. The sample includes about 48,000 distinct CDR3 sequences, about a tenth of them seen just once. The gene calls are TRBV2 and TRBJ1-2, with D possibly matching TRBD1 (5 bases). This receptor was taken from a woman in her thirties or forties with HTLV-1-associated myelopathy (HAM/TSP). Sequenced material: PBMCs. The CDR3 here is CASSELVDSQTGYTF. For the CDR3, the DNA is TGTGCCAGCAGTGAACTCGTTGACAGTCAGACTGGCTACACCTTC.